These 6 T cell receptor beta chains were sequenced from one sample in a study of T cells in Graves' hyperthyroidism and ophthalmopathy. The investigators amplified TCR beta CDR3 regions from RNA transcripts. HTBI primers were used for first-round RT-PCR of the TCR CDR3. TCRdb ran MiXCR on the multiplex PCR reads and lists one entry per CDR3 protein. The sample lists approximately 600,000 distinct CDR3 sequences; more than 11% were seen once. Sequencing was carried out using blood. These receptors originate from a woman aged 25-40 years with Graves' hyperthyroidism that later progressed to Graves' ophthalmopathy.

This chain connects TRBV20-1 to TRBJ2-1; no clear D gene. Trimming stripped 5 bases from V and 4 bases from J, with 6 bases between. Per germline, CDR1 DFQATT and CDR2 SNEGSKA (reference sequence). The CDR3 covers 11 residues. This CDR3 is CSAGIYNEQFF. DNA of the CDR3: TGCAGTGCTGGGATATACAATGAGCAGTTCTTC.

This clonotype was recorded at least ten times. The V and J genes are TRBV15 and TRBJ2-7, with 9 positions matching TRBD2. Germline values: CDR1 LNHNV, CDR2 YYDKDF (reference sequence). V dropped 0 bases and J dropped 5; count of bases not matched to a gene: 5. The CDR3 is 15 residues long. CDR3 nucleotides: TGTGCCACCAGCAGAGAAATAGCGGGAGCCAACGAGCAGTACTTC. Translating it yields CATSREIAGANEQYF.

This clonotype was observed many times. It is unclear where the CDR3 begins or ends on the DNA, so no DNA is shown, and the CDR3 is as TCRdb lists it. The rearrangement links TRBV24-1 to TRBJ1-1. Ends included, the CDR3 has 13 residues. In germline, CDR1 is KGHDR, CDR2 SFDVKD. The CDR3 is CATSSSGMGEAFF.

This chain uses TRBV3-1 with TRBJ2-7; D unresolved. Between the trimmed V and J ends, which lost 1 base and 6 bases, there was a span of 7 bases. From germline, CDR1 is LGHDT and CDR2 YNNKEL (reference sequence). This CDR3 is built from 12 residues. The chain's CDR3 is CASSQGPFEQYF. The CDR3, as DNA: TGTGCCAGCAGCCAAGGGCCTTTCGAGCAGTACTTC.

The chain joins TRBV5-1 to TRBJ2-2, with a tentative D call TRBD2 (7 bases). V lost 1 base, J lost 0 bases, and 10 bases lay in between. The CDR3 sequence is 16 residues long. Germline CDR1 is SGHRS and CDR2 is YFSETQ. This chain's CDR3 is CASSLMRGPNTGELFF. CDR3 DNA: TGCGCCAGCAGCTTGATGCGGGGGCCGAACACCGGGGAGCTGTTTTTT.

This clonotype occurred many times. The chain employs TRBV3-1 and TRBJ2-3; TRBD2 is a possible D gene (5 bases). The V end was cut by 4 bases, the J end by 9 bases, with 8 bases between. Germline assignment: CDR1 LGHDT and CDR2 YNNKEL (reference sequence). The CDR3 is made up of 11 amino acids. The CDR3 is CASSRERTQYF. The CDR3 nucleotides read TGTGCCAGCAGCCGGGAGCGGACGCAGTATTTT.